What follows is one T cell receptor (beta chain) and its context. Antigen specificity is unknown. The CDR3 spans 16 residues. With V trimmed by 5 bases and J by 8 bases, 10 bases remained unmatched. CDR1 is LGHNT, CDR2 FRNRAP, per germline. The data were taken from a study of STAT3 mutations in large granular lymphocyte leukemia. Study background: Roughly half the longitudinally sequenced T-LGLL patients had canonical STAT3 mutations. Whole-study findings and limits: In about 35% of the 18 patients, new TCR clonotypes emerged after therapy. In T-cell large granular lymphocyte leukemia, about half of patients showed multiple immunodominant subclonotypes. Suggested: STAT3 mutation was not the ancestral event for these clonal expansions.

The repertoire was sequenced with immunoSEQ multiplex PCR; TCRdb's copy has only in-frame clones and lacks some. The sample shows 4,000 to 6,000 clones, approximately 70% of them seen only once. The receptor comes from a human donor with T large granular lymphocyte leukemia. Some clones in this sample may be carry-over from other donors' samples. Sequencing was done on a sample of PBMCs. This chain joins TRBV12-5 and TRBJ2-2, with 11 nucleotides matching TRBD2. CDR3 amino acids: CASGLISGGAKGELFF. The DNA of the CDR3 is TGTGCTAGTGGTCTCATTAGCGGGGGGGCCAAAGGGGAGCTGTTTTTT.